Listed here are 27 T cell receptor beta chains from one sample, sequenced in a study of lymphopenia after photon versus proton radiotherapy. Assay: immunoSEQ multiplex PCR; the TCRdb copy retains only in-frame clones and omits some. The data hold about 12,000 clones, with less than 90% observed a single time. The sample consisted of peripheral blood, taken from a patient treated with photon-based radiotherapy. These receptors were collected from a man aged 55-75 years with pancreatic cancer.

The chain couples TRBV19 to TRBJ2-1; 8 bases match TRBD2. Germline CDR1 LNHDA, CDR2 SQIVND (reference sequence). With 3 bases clipped from V and 7 bases from J, the junction kept 8 bases outside the gene matches. The CDR3 spans 15 residues. CDR3 nucleotide sequence: TGTGCCAGTAGTATTGTCAGCGGGGGAAGGAATGAGCAGTTCTTC. As protein: CASSIVSGGRNEQFF.

The chain is built from TRBV2 and TRBJ2-1; D is perhaps TRBD2 (5 bases). Germline values: CDR1 SNHLY, CDR2 FYNNEI. V dropped 5 bases and J dropped 7 bases, with 15 bases sitting between them. The CDR3 covers 14 residues. In DNA form, the CDR3 reads TGTGCCAGCAGTTACTCTAGCAACCTTAATGAGCAGTTCTTC. As protein: CASSYSSNLNEQFF.

CDR3 amino acids: CASSLRGYEQYF. CDR3 sequence (DNA): TGTGCCAGCAGTCTACGGGGGTATGAGCAGTACTTC. This chain joins TRBV6-1 and TRBJ2-7, with a weak D call TRBD2 (6 bases). CDR1 MNHNS and CDR2 SASEGT come from the germline V gene. The CDR3 is 12 amino acids. V shed 5 bases and J shed 7 bases, with 12 bases lying between them.

V usage is TRBV7-6 and J usage is TRBJ1-1; no clear D gene. V was clipped by 5 bases and J by 1 base, with 11 bases between them. The CDR3 is 14 amino acids. The V gene's germline CDR1 is SGHVS and CDR2 FNYEAQ. The CDR3, as DNA: TGTGCCAGCAGCCTCGAGGGCTGGAACACTGAAGCTTTCTTT. This gives the protein CASSLEGWNTEAFF.

The J gene is TRBJ1-2, the V gene TRBV30, with a possible D match to TRBD1 (6 bases). CDR3 length: 13 amino acids. Per germline, CDR1 GTSNPN and CDR2 SVGIG (reference sequence). Between the trimmed V and J ends, which lost 2 bases and 4 bases, there was a span of 11 bases. This CDR3 reads CAWSRDRPYGYTF. The CDR3 DNA is TGTGCCTGGAGTCGAGACAGGCCCTATGGCTACACCTTC.

V gene TRBV11-2 combines with J gene TRBJ2-3; 7 bases are a match to TRBD1. Trimming took 6 bases from V and 0 from J; bases not matched to a gene: 12. CDR3 length equals 17 residues. The germline V gene encodes CDR1 SGHAT and CDR2 FQNNGV. DNA of the CDR3: TGTGCCAGCAGACCCCCCGGGGCGACAGGGAGCACAGATACGCAGTATTTT. Translating gives CASRPPGATGSTDTQYF.

This chain links TRBV19 with TRBJ1-6, with D uncertain. CDR1 and CDR2 (germline): LNHDA, SQIVND (reference sequence). The CDR3 totals 14 residues. V lost 5 bases and J lost 5, with 10 bases in between. In DNA form, the CDR3 reads TGTGCCAGTAGTGGCCGGGCGGATAATTCACCCCTCCACTTT. Translating gives CASSGRADNSPLHF.

The sample holds one count of this clone. The chain joins TRBV6-5 to TRBJ2-5, with 9 bases fitting TRBD2. Germline CDR1 reads MNHEY; CDR2 reads SVGAGI. This CDR3 contains 12 residues. The V and J ends lost 5 bases and 8 bases, in that order; junction bases with no gene match: 3. The chain's CDR3 is CASSPGLATQYF. DNA of the CDR3: TGTGCCAGCAGTCCGGGACTAGCCACCCAGTACTTC.

V gene TRBV29-1 combines with J gene TRBJ1-2; D uncertain. This CDR3 comprises 12 residues. V lost 4 bases and J 5 bases, leaving 11 bases between the germline ends. CDR1 and CDR2 (germline): SQVTM, ANQGSEA. The DNA of the CDR3 is TGCAGCGTTGGGCTTGGAGGTTATGGCTACACCTTC. This translates into CSVGLGGYGYTF.

This clone has just one count. V is TRBV4-1 and J is TRBJ2-5; unclear D gene. V dropped 4 bases and J dropped 2 bases, with 14 bases sitting between them. CDR3 length equals 15 residues. Germline lookup yields CDR1 MGHRA and CDR2 YSYEKL. The CDR3: CASSLKHGRQETQYF. The CDR3 region has the DNA TGCGCCAGCAGCCTTAAGCACGGAAGGCAAGAGACCCAGTACTTC.

The rearrangement links TRBV6-4 to TRBJ2-3, with a weak D call TRBD2 (5 bases). V was clipped by 3 bases and J by 5 bases, with 9 bases between them. The CDR3 spans 13 residues. Germline V lookup: CDR1 MRHNA, CDR2 SNTAGT. CDR3 sequence (DNA): TGTGCCAGCAGTGATAAAGCGGAAGATACGCAGTATTTT. Translated, it gives CASSDKAEDTQYF.

CDR3 DNA: TGCAGCGGGTCACAGCTGGGGGGGTCTGAAGCTTTCTTT. Amino acids: CSGSQLGGSEAFF. This chain uses TRBV29-1 with TRBJ1-1; D is perhaps TRBD1 (5 bases). This CDR3 is built from 13 residues. From germline, CDR1 is SQVTM and CDR2 ANQGSEA. The V end lost 7 bases, the J end lost 6 bases, and 18 bases lay between the germline ends. The full variable domain, completed using reference TRBV29-1 and TRBJ1-1, is SAVISQKPSRDICQRGTSLTIQCQVDSQVTMMFWYRQQPGQSLTLIATANQGSEATYESGFVIDKFPISRPNLTFSTLTVSNMSPEDSSIYLCSGSQLGGSEAFFGQGTRLTVV.

The chain is built from TRBV10-3 and TRBJ2-7, with 7 bases matching TRBD1. Per germline, CDR1 ENHRY and CDR2 SYGVKD. The CDR3 has 15 residues. With V trimmed by 3 bases and J by 2 bases, 7 bases remained unmatched. For the CDR3, the DNA is TGTGCCATCAGTGATCCCATCCAGGGGGCCTACGAGCAGTACTTC. It yields the protein CAISDPIQGAYEQYF.

The rearrangement links TRBV4-1 to TRBJ2-2; the D is unclear. The germline V gene has CDR1 MGHRA and CDR2 YSYEKL. This CDR3 is built from 14 residues. The germline V and J ends were trimmed by 0 bases and 7 bases, with 9 bases remaining between them. The CDR3 DNA reads as TGCGCCAGCAGCCAAGATGAGGTTCTCGGGGAGCTGTTTTTT. This encodes CASSQDEVLGELFF.

This sequence joins TRBV13 and TRBJ2-7; D unclear. V lost 0 bases and J 1 base, leaving 7 bases between the germline ends. The germline gives CDR1 PRHDT, CDR2 FYEKMQ (reference sequence). This CDR3 contains 14 residues. In nucleotides, the CDR3 is TGTGCCAGCAGCTTAGGGGACGGATCCTACGAGCAGTACTTC. It yields the protein CASSLGDGSYEQYF.

This clone was seen once. This chain connects TRBV11-3 to TRBJ2-1, with TRBD2 identical over 11 bases. The CDR3 contains 16 residues. V shed 0 bases and J 4 bases; nucleotides not matched to a gene: 2. Per the germline V gene, CDR1 is SGHNT and CDR2 is YENEEA. CDR3: CASSLEASGGYNEQFF. The CDR3 nucleotides are TGTGCCAGCAGCTTAGAGGCTAGCGGGGGGTACAATGAGCAGTTCTTC.

The J gene is TRBJ1-5, the V gene TRBV4-1; a possible D gene is TRBD1 (5 bases). The CDR3 contains 15 residues. Germline CDR1 and CDR2: MGHRA and YSYEKL. Trimming stripped 4 bases from V and 1 base from J, with 11 bases between. The CDR3: CASSLDRQSNQPQHF. CDR3 DNA: TGCGCCAGCAGCCTTGACAGACAGAGCAATCAGCCCCAGCATTTT.

V usage is TRBV5-4 and J usage is TRBJ2-1; the match to TRBD1 covers 9 bases. The germline gives CDR1 SGHNT, CDR2 YYREEE (reference sequence). The CDR3 is 15 amino acids. V lost 4 bases to trimming and J lost 1 base; unmatched junction nucleotides: 3. The CDR3 DNA is TGTGCCAGCAGCGCAGGACAGGGGTCCTACAATGAGCAGTTCTTC. It codes for CASSAGQGSYNEQFF.

This chain joins TRBV19 and TRBJ2-1; 8 bases are a match to TRBD2. There are 16 residues in the CDR3. Per germline, CDR1 LNHDA and CDR2 SQIVND (reference sequence). With 2 bases clipped from V and 6 bases from J, the junction kept 9 bases outside the gene matches. The CDR3 loop is CASSINRGGRFNEQFF. CDR3 in DNA: TGTGCCAGTAGTATAAATCGGGGGGGCCGATTCAATGAGCAGTTCTTC.

The chain's CDR3 is CASSPGDTGELFF. For the CDR3, the DNA is TGTGCCAGCTCACCAGGGGACACCGGGGAGCTGTTTTTT. The chain recombines TRBV18 with TRBJ2-2; D is unclear. CDR3 length equals 13 residues. V gave up 2 bases and J gave up 3 bases, with 4 bases separating them. The germline V gene has CDR1 KGHSH and CDR2 LQKENI.

The chain uses TRBV7-9 and TRBJ1-1; D remains unclear. Trimming left V 1 base short and J 0 bases short, with 9 bases between. Germline assignment: CDR1 SEHNR and CDR2 FQNEAQ (reference sequence). The length of the CDR3 is 15 residues. The CDR3: CASSLGQNMNTEAFF. The CDR3 region has the DNA TGTGCCAGCAGCTTAGGTCAGAACATGAACACTGAAGCTTTCTTT.

The gene calls are TRBV6-1 and TRBJ1-2; D is possibly TRBD1 (5 bases). This CDR3 comprises 13 residues. Germline CDR1 and CDR2: MNHNS and SASEGT. V lost 2 bases and J 4 bases, leaving 8 bases between the germline ends. CDR3 sequence: CASSEQGAYGYTF. In nucleotides, the CDR3 is TGTGCCAGCAGTGAACAGGGCGCCTATGGCTACACCTTC.

The chain links TRBV19 to TRBJ1-2, with TRBD1 identical over 8 bases. The CDR3 has 14 residues. CDR1 and CDR2 (germline): LNHDA, SQIVND (reference sequence). With 8 bases clipped from V and 4 bases from J, the junction kept 9 bases outside the gene matches. CDR3 sequence reads: CASSEQGVFYGYTF. The CDR3 bases are TGTGCCAGTTCCGAACAGGGGGTGTTCTATGGCTACACCTTC.

The CDR3 loop is CASSQSGVLGNTIYF. Written as DNA, the CDR3 is TGTGCCAGCAGCCAAAGCGGGGTGTTGGGAAACACCATATATTTT. The gene calls are TRBV14 and TRBJ1-3; D unclear. CDR3 size: 15 residues. V shed 2 bases and J shed 4 bases, with 12 bases lying between them. Per the germline V gene, CDR1 is SGHDN and CDR2 is FVKESK. The full variable domain, rest sourced from reference TRBV14 and TRBJ1-3, is EAGVTQFPSHSVIEKGQTVTLRCDPISGHDNLYWYRRVMGKEIKFLLHFVKESKQDESGMPNNRFLAERTGGTYSTLKVQPAELEDSGVYFCASSQSGVLGNTIYFGEGSWLTVV.

The genes are TRBV29-1 and TRBJ2-1, with 13 bases fitting TRBD2. The CDR3 loop spans 14 amino acids. V trimming: 4 bases; J trimming: 7 bases; junction bases outside the gene matches: 4. The germline V gene encodes CDR1 SQVTM and CDR2 ANQGSEA. The CDR3 reads CSVVLAGGLNEQFF. CDR3 in DNA: TGCAGCGTTGTACTAGCGGGGGGGCTTAATGAGCAGTTCTTC.

V and J are TRBV29-1 and TRBJ2-7; 8 bases line up with TRBD1. Looked up from germline, CDR1 is SQVTM and CDR2 is ANQGSEA. CDR3 length: 12 residues. Trimming removed 7 bases from V and 3 bases from J; junction bases left unmatched: 5. The CDR3 sequence is CSARGQFYEQYF. In DNA form, the CDR3 reads TGCAGCGCCAGGGGGCAGTTCTACGAGCAGTACTTC.

The CDR3 nucleotides are TGTGCCAGCTCACCTGGGGCAGAACGTAACTATGGCTACACCTTC. This codes for CASSPGAERNYGYTF. This chain uses TRBV18 with TRBJ1-2; D is possibly TRBD1 (5 bases). The CDR3 totals 15 residues. Germline V gene data show CDR1 as KGHSH and CDR2 as LQKENI. Trimming took off 3 bases at V and 1 base at J, with 12 bases between the two ends.